Listed below are T cell receptor beta chains from one sample, sequenced in a study of blood T cell repertoires in COVID-19. Sequenced by immunoSEQ multiplex PCR; TCRdb stores in-frame clones only, minus some. Altogether fewer than 250,000 clones are present, approximately 90% being singletons, with the ten largest covering roughly 6.2%. The sample consisted of peripheral blood. The receptor source for this set is a woman aged 40 to 49 who had recovered from COVID-19. CDR3s include the opening cysteine and the closing phenylalanine or tryptophan. A D gene is named only where the DNA matches it firmly. Only part of the rows carry a size: once, few, many, or a class if the clone is expanded.

V gene	J gene	D gene	clone size	CDR3 protein	CDR3 DNA
TRBV4-1	TRBJ2-5	TRBD2	.	CASSQDTLAGVASQETQYF	TGCGCCAGCAGCCAAGATACACTAGCGGGAGTTGCGTCCCAAGAGACCCAGTACTTC
TRBV6-5	TRBJ2-1	TRBD1	.	CASRTGQVYNEQFF	TGTGCCAGCAGAACGGGACAGGTCTACAATGAGCAGTTCTTC
TRBV18	TRBJ1-1	TRBD1	.	CASSFDRVNTEAFF	TGTGCCAGCTCTTTCGACAGGGTGAACACTGAAGCTTTCTTT
TRBV9	TRBJ2-3	TRBD2	.	CASTSTQNSGSTDTQYF	TGTGCCAGCACCAGCACCCAGAATAGCGGGAGTACAGATACGCAGTATTTT
TRBV6-6	TRBJ2-1	TRBD2	.	CATSGRANEQFF	TGTGCCACCAGCGGGAGGGCCAATGAGCAGTTCTTC
TRBV7-8	TRBJ2-7	.	.	CASSSLPRYEQYF	TGTGCCAGCAGCTCCCTCCCCCGGTACGAGCAGTACTTC
TRBV6-5	TRBJ2-5	.	few	CASSYSRLPQETQYF	TGTGCCAGCAGTTACTCGAGGCTACCCCAAGAGACCCAGTACTTC
TRBV4-2	TRBJ2-2	.	.	CASSQIMGLNTGELFF	TGTGCCAGCAGCCAAATAATGGGACTCAACACCGGGGAGCTGTTTTTT
TRBV6-4	TRBJ2-1	.	.	CASSISGGSPAFPSYNEQFF	TGTGCCAGCAGTATTAGCGGTGGGTCGCCCGCGTTTCCCTCCTACAATGAGCAGTTCTTC
TRBV30	TRBJ1-1	TRBD1	.	CAYLKDRGALNTEAFF	TGTGCCTACCTGAAGGACAGGGGAGCTCTGAACACTGAAGCTTTCTTT
TRBV19	TRBJ1-5	TRBD1	.	CASRFWTGSNQPQHF	TGTGCCAGTCGGTTCTGGACAGGTTCAAATCAGCCCCAGCATTTT
TRBV6-5	TRBJ1-6	.	.	CASTFHSPLHF	TGTGCCAGCACCTTCCATTCACCCCTCCACTTT
TRBV19	TRBJ2-1	.	once	CASSIDLWGTPPNNEQFF	TGTGCCAGTAGTATAGATCTCTGGGGGACACCTCCAAACAATGAGCAGTTCTTC
TRBV28	TRBJ2-7	TRBD2	.	CASRPTRAGTYEQYF	TGTGCCAGCAGACCCACCCGAGCGGGGACCTACGAGCAGTACTTC
TRBV7-8	TRBJ2-7	TRBD1	.	CASSLGVGQYYEQYF	TGTGCCAGCAGCTTAGGAGTGGGACAGTACTACGAGCAGTACTTC
TRBV19	TRBJ2-7	TRBD2	.	CASSRLAGGPHEQYF	TGTGCCAGTAGCAGACTAGCGGGAGGGCCCCACGAGCAGTACTTC
TRBV28	TRBJ1-6	TRBD1	few	CASRQGQGAPLHF	TGTGCCAGCAGACAGGGACAGGGTGCACCCCTCCACTTT
TRBV7-9	TRBJ2-7	.	few	CASSPYTTGEQYF	TGTGCCAGCAGCCCGTATACCACTGGTGAGCAGTACTTC
TRBV9	TRBJ2-3	TRBD1	once	CASSDRGASTDTQYF	TGTGCCAGCAGCGACAGGGGGGCAAGCACAGATACGCAGTATTTT
TRBV20-1	TRBJ2-2	.	.	CSASGGTVGELFF	TGCAGTGCTAGTGGCGGGACGGTCGGGGAGCTGTTTTTT
TRBV19	TRBJ1-6	.	few	CASSAYHRDQPLHF	TGTGCCAGTAGTGCCTACCACAGGGATCAACCCCTCCACTTT
TRBV19	TRBJ1-6	.	.	CASSLQGSSYNSPLHF	TGTGCCAGTAGTCTCCAGGGGAGCTCCTATAATTCACCCCTCCACTTT
TRBV16	TRBJ1-3	.	.	CASSPLRGARGNTIYF	TGTGCCAGCAGCCCCCTTCGGGGGGCGCGAGGAAACACCATATATTTT
TRBV6-1	TRBJ2-7	.	.	CASSLDGSSYEQYF	TGTGCCAGCAGTCTGGACGGGAGCTCCTACGAGCAGTACTTC
TRBV19	TRBJ1-1	TRBD1	.	CASGDRATEAFF	TGTGCCAGTGGGGACAGGGCCACTGAAGCTTTCTTT
TRBV7-3	TRBJ2-1	TRBD2	.	CASSSSGAQGNEQFF	TGTGCCAGCAGCTCTAGCGGGGCCCAGGGGAATGAGCAGTTCTTC
TRBV25-1	TRBJ2-3	TRBD2	.	CASSVTSGVDTQYF	TGTGCCAGCAGTGTTACTAGCGGGGTAGATACGCAGTATTTT
TRBV19	TRBJ1-1	TRBD1	few	CASWTGIEAFF	TGTGCCAGTTGGACAGGGATTGAAGCTTTCTTT